This TCR beta chain was profiled in a study of shared clonotypes between healthy human individuals. CDR1 is MNHEY, CDR2 SMNVEV, per germline (reference sequence). V was trimmed by 1 base and J by 6 bases, leaving 9 bases between them. The CDR3 sequence is 13 residues long. Assay used: immunoSEQ multiplex PCR; TCRdb lists only in-frame clones, some missing. The table includes under 1 million clones, 96% detected once. Study-wide points: When compared with the clonotypes that were shared by all four sorted-subset donors, the non-shared clonotypes turned out to have lower generation probabilities. Among donors, clonotype sharing was expected to be affected by sequencing depth.

Comment on this clone: Its antigen is unidentified.

Naive CD8 cells lacked CD45RO and underwent positive selection for CCR7, leaving out terminally differentiated effector memory CD45RA+ cells. The gene calls are TRBV27 and TRBJ1-2; no firm D call. This sequence originates from a man under 40 in good health. Source material: naive CD8+ T cells sorted from blood. The CDR3 sequence: CASSLFPPDGYTF. CDR3 DNA: TGTGCCAGCAGTTTATTCCCCCCTGATGGCTACACCTTC.